This T cell receptor beta chain comes out of a study of blood T cell repertoires in COVID-19. Only in-frame clones appear in the TCRdb table, and some are missing; sequencing was by immunoSEQ multiplex PCR. The sample lists fewer than 200,000 clones, more than 80% occurring once. V dropped 7 bases and J dropped 2; count of bases not matched to a gene: 7. The CDR3 totals 15 residues. Germline V lookup: CDR1 LNHDA, CDR2 SQIVND (reference sequence). V is TRBV19 and J is TRBJ2-3; TRBD1 aligns across 9 bases. The clonotype comes from a woman in her thirties or forties with COVID-19, enrolled during active disease. Sequenced material: peripheral blood. CDR3 nucleotides: TGTGCCAGTACCGCCGGGACAGGGATCACAGATACGCAGTATTTT. This codes for CASTAGTGITDTQYF.